These 10 T cell receptor beta chains originate from one sample sequenced in a study of response to subunit inactivated influenza vaccine. TCRdb reanalysed the RT-PCR reads using MiXCR and keeps one entry per CDR3 protein. This table has hundreds of thousands of distinct CDR3 sequences, about 20% appearing once. The sequencing here drew on PBMCs from blood, taken roughly 20 months after vaccination. Receptors were obtained from a man in his fifties or sixties who received an inactivated influenza vaccine.

This clonotype was recorded a few times. V gene TRBV20-1 combines with J gene TRBJ2-7, with 12 bases identical to TRBD2. Looked up from germline, CDR1 is DFQATT and CDR2 is SNEGSKA (reference sequence). V was clipped by 6 bases and J by 6 bases; unmatched bases: 9. The CDR3 covers 14 residues. The CDR3 sequence: CSAASGRAGGEQYF. In DNA form, the CDR3 reads TGCAGTGCGGCTAGCGGGAGGGCGGGAGGCGAGCAGTACTTC.

The V and J genes are TRBV20-1 and TRBJ2-5; tentative D call: TRBD1 (5 bases). The V gene's germline CDR1 is DFQATT and CDR2 SNEGSKA (reference sequence). CDR3 size: 15 residues. V was pared by 1 base and J by 2 bases, with 14 bases between. CDR3 bases: TGCAGTGCTAGAGTTGGGGCAGGCAAACAAGAGACCCAGTACTTC. It encodes CSARVGAGKQETQYF.

The CDR3: CASSNLGSEQYF. DNA of the CDR3: TGTGCCAGCAGTAACTTGGGGAGCGAGCAGTACTTC. J is TRBJ2-7 and V is TRBV28; D is perhaps TRBD2 (5 bases). The length of the CDR3 is 12 residues. CDR1 is MDHEN and CDR2 is SYDVKM in the germline V gene. V lost 5 bases and J lost 6, with 11 bases in between.

This clonotype was seen a few times. The chain couples TRBV5-1 to TRBJ1-1; 9 bases fit TRBD1. The ends lost 5 bases at V and 4 bases at J; junction bases unmatched: 15. The CDR3 sequence is 17 residues long. Per the germline V gene, CDR1 is SGHRS and CDR2 is YFSETQ. CDR3 bases: TGCGCCAGCAGACAAGGACAGGGGTGGGTTAAGGGCACTGAAGCTTTCTTT. This encodes CASRQGQGWVKGTEAFF.

This rearrangement joins TRBV29-1 to TRBJ2-1; D remains unclear. Germline V gene lookup returns CDR1 SQVTM and CDR2 ANQGSEA. CDR3 length: 12 residues. The germline V and J ends were trimmed by 8 bases and 6 bases, with 14 bases remaining between them. The CDR3 DNA is TGCAGCTCTATGATCGTAATCAATGAGCAGTTCTTC. This translates into CSSMIVINEQFF.

The chain joins TRBV7-2 to TRBJ2-7; D is tentatively TRBD1 or TRBD2 (5 bases each). The CDR3 runs to 13 residues. V was cut by 4 bases and J by 3 bases, with 10 bases left in between. The V gene's germline CDR1 is SGHTA and CDR2 FQGNSA. Here the CDR3 DNA reads TGTGCCAGCAGCTCGTGGGACGGCTACGAGCAGTACTTC. It specifies CASSSWDGYEQYF.

The genes are TRBV5-1 and TRBJ2-5; the match to TRBD2 covers 7 bases. V gave up 4 bases and J gave up 5 bases; unmatched junction bases: 8. The CDR3 has 14 amino acids. From germline, CDR1 is SGHRS and CDR2 YFSETQ. CDR3 loop: CASSPTDSGETQYF. The CDR3, as DNA: TGCGCCAGCAGCCCGACTGATAGCGGGGAGACCCAGTACTTC.

The sample holds a few counts of this clonotype. The chain has TRBV28 and TRBJ1-2; D uncertain. This CDR3 is 13 amino acids long. Trimming pared 1 base from V and 8 bases from J, leaving 11 bases between. Germline CDR1 is MDHEN and CDR2 is SYDVKM. The CDR3 sequence is CASSLLSASGYTF. DNA for the CDR3: TGTGCCAGCAGTTTATTAAGCGCAAGCGGCTACACCTTC.

J is TRBJ2-2 and V is TRBV5-1, with D tentatively TRBD1 (5 bases). With 5 bases removed from V and 5 bases from J, the gap between germline ends came to 10 bases. CDR3 size: 13 residues. Germline loops: CDR1 SGHRS, CDR2 YFSETQ. In nucleotides, the CDR3 is TGCGCCAGCAGGGCTAGGGGTACCGGGGAGCTGTTTTTT. Translation: CASRARGTGELFF.

This clonotype was observed a handful of times. J is TRBJ1-1 and V is TRBV4-3; the D is unclear. The germline V gene encodes CDR1 LGHNA and CDR2 YSLEER. V was clipped by 0 bases and J by 1 base, with 9 bases between them. The CDR3 runs 15 residues. The CDR3: CASSQEWTGNTEAFF. For the CDR3, the DNA is TGCGCCAGCAGCCAAGAATGGACGGGGAACACTGAAGCTTTCTTT.